The following is a T cell receptor (beta chain) sequence with its context. The antigen is not known. The data were obtained in a study of cytomegalovirus exposure and HLA in healthy donors. CDR1 and CDR2 (germline): SGDLS, YYNGEE. The CDR3 runs 14 residues. V was pared by 0 bases and J by 0 bases, with 4 bases between. Findings of the study overall: For TCR beta chains, V- and J-gene trimming was later linked to a missense DCLRE1C variant.

The PCR contained 60 Vbeta and 13 Jbeta primers. Repertoires were generated with immunoSEQ multiplex PCR, while TCRdb's copy carries only in-frame clones and drops some. The table shows 160,000 or so clones, with 77% occurring only once. The TCR sequence derives from a man aged 45-60 years in good health and CMV-seropositive. The sample consisted of PBMCs. The rearrangement links TRBV9 to TRBJ1-5; no definite D call. The DNA of the CDR3 is TGTGCCAGCAGCGTAGCAGGTAGCAATCAGCCCCAGCATTTT. It codes for CASSVAGSNQPQHF.